This is a list of T cell receptor beta chains from one sample in a study of cytomegalovirus exposure and HLA in healthy donors. Profiling relied on immunoSEQ multiplex PCR, and the TCRdb table lists in-frame clones only, not all of them. Seen here are more than 100,000 clones, 75% to 85% observed once, and the top ten hold about 7.4%. The source material was PBMCs. These receptors all come from a woman between 50 and 59 years old in good health and CMV-seropositive. Each CDR3 is given with its conserved first and last residue. The order of the fields is D gene, J gene, clone size, V gene, CDR3 protein, CDR3 DNA. A D gene is named only where the DNA matches it firmly. Only part of the rows carry a size: once, few, many, or a class if the clone is expanded.

TRBD2	TRBJ2-5	.	TRBV28	CASTLGISSGSGETQYF	TGTGCCAGCACCTTGGGGATCTCTAGCGGGAGTGGGGAGACCCAGTACTTC
.	TRBJ2-5	.	TRBV11-3	CASSGDFQETQYF	TGTGCCAGCAGTGGGGACTTTCAAGAGACCCAGTACTTC
.	TRBJ1-3	.	TRBV6-6	CASSYTAGAGNTIYF	TGTGCCAGCAGTTATACTGCAGGGGCTGGAAACACCATATATTTT
.	TRBJ1-5	.	TRBV2	CASSERGLYQPQHF	TGTGCCAGCAGTGAGAGGGGGTTATATCAGCCCCAGCATTTT
TRBD1	TRBJ1-4	.	TRBV5-8	CASNWGNRGLEKLFF	TGTGCCAGCAATTGGGGAAACAGGGGGCTTGAAAAACTGTTTTTT
TRBD1	TRBJ2-5	once	TRBV7-9	CASSSGQGAGIQETQYF	TGTGCCAGCAGCTCAGGACAGGGGGCCGGTATCCAAGAGACCCAGTACTTC
.	TRBJ1-2	.	TRBV7-9	CASSSGGLDYGYTF	TGTGCCAGCTCAAGCGGCGGGCTTGACTATGGCTACACCTTC
.	TRBJ1-3	.	TRBV10-3	CAISSVGNTIYF	TGTGCCATCAGTTCAGTAGGAAACACCATATATTTT
.	TRBJ2-6	.	TRBV5-5	CASSLASLSGANVLTF	TGTGCCAGCAGCTTGGCCTCCCTCTCTGGGGCCAACGTCCTGACTTTC
TRBD2	TRBJ2-1	few	TRBV6-4	CASSDGTSGGADEQFF	TGTGCCAGCAGTGACGGGACTAGCGGGGGGGCAGACGAGCAGTTCTTC
TRBD2	TRBJ2-1	few	TRBV11-1	CASSFLSGGYNEQFF	TGTGCCAGCAGCTTCCTCAGCGGGGGATACAATGAGCAGTTCTTC
.	TRBJ1-1	.	TRBV2	CASSLPGMNTEAFF	TGTGCCAGCAGTCTACCAGGGATGAACACTGAAGCTTTCTTT
TRBD1	TRBJ1-3	once	TRBV5-4	CASSPTTGAGGNTIYF	TGTGCCAGCAGCCCTACTACAGGGGCGGGCGGAAACACCATATATTTT
.	TRBJ2-5	.	TRBV18	CASSPIDRIQETQYF	TGTGCCAGCTCACCAATCGACAGGATCCAAGAGACCCAGTACTTC
TRBD1	TRBJ1-6	.	TRBV7-9	CSSSYLWDSSYNSPLHF	TGTTCCAGCAGCTACCTTTGGGACAGCTCCTATAATTCACCCCTCCACTTT
.	TRBJ1-3	.	TRBV10-3	CAIRHTGERAGNTIYF	TGTGCCATCAGACACACGGGGGAGCGGGCTGGAAACACCATATATTTT
TRBD2	TRBJ2-5	.	TRBV30	CAWIAGGPGGTQYF	TGTGCCTGGATTGCGGGGGGGCCGGGCGGGACCCAGTACTTC
.	TRBJ2-2	.	TRBV2	CASTPLQAGELFF	TGTGCCAGCACCCCACTTCAAGCCGGGGAGCTGTTTTTT
TRBD1	TRBJ1-1	.	TRBV30	CAWSAGPGQGRTLGNTEAFF	TGTGCCTGGAGTGCAGGACCAGGACAGGGCAGGACCCTGGGGAACACTGAAGCTTTCTTT
TRBD1	TRBJ1-2	.	TRBV5-1	CASSTTDRGGHGYTF	TGCGCCAGCAGCACCACGGACAGGGGAGGACATGGCTACACCTTC
TRBD2	TRBJ2-1	.	TRBV5-4	CASSFGRGEQFF	TGTGCCAGCAGCTTTGGGAGGGGCGAACAGTTCTTC
.	TRBJ1-2	.	TRBV4-3	CASSQEIITGSCTF	TGCGCCAGCAGCCAAGAGATTATAACAGGCAGCTGCACCTTC